This T cell receptor beta chain came from a study of post-analysis software for immune sequencing data. Study overall: The study covered relapsing-remitting, secondary progressive and progressive-relapsing courses of multiple sclerosis.

CDR3 length: 17 amino acids. V lost 6 bases to trimming and J lost 0 bases, with 20 bases between them. Prepared TCR beta cDNA libraries contained unique molecular identifiers. T cells, about 0.85 to 11 million of them, yielded approximately 500,000 cDNA molecules. One entry per CDR3 protein results from TCRdb running MiXCR on the PCR reads. This sample carries hundreds of thousands of distinct CDR3 sequences, 30% of them seen once, and the ten largest clones take around 0.6%. About this clonotype itself: The antigen remains undetermined.

The study's findings and limits: Controls had significantly higher normalized Chao1 diversity than multiple sclerosis patients. Strong co-clustering by F measure was seen for same-batch samples. In patients, about 5 TRBV segments were more frequent than in controls, with TRBV5-6, TRBV5-1 and TRBV20-1 among them.

This rearrangement joins TRBV12-3 or TRBV12-4 to TRBJ1-1; the D gene is possibly TRBD1 (6 bases). Sequencing input: blood. The TCR was taken from a girl under 18 with multiple sclerosis. CDR3: CASSPSPGQSMNTEAFF. CDR3 DNA sequence: TGTGCCAGCAGCCCCAGCCCCGGACAGAGCATGAACACTGAAGCTTTCTTT.